Listed below are T cell receptor beta chains from one sample, sequenced in a study of PD-L1 blockade in urothelial cancer. Assay: immunoSEQ multiplex PCR; the TCRdb copy retains only in-frame clones and omits some. Here the sample spans about 100,000 clones, around 82% being singletons. The material sequenced was PBMCs, taken around atezolizumab (anti-PD-L1) treatment. The receptor source for this set is a man in his fifties or sixties with urothelial cancer. Both conserved end residues are part of each CDR3. A D gene is named only where the DNA matches it firmly. The size of a clone is reported for some rows only, either as once, few or many, or as a class for expanded clones.

size: once; D: NA; length: 14; J: TRBJ1-5; V: TRBV11-2; CDR3: CASSFSPGDQPQHF; DNA: TGTGCCAGCAGCTTTTCCCCAGGGGATCAGCCCCAGCATTTT
size: NA; D: NA; length: 15; J: TRBJ1-2; V: TRBV30; CDR3: CAWSTQTGSGRGYTF; DNA: TGTGCCTGGAGTACCCAGACAGGATCCGGACGGGGCTACACCTTC
size: NA; D: NA; length: 14; J: TRBJ2-7; V: TRBV5-1; CDR3: CASSPVGRHYEQYF; DNA: TGCGCCAGCAGCCCCGTCGGCAGACACTACGAGCAGTACTTC
size: NA; D: NA; length: 14; J: TRBJ1-3; V: TRBV18; CDR3: CASSRQFSGNTIYF; DNA: TGTGCCAGCTCGCGACAGTTCTCTGGAAACACCATATATTTT
size: NA; D: TRBD2; length: 13; J: TRBJ2-7; V: TRBV19; CDR3: CASSRRERGEQYF; DNA: TGTGCCAGTAGTAGGCGGGAGAGGGGCGAGCAGTACTTC
size: NA; D: NA; length: 15; J: TRBJ1-4; V: TRBV30; CDR3: CAWSVHGGDSEKLFF; DNA: TGTGCCTGGAGTGTACACGGGGGAGATTCGGAAAAACTGTTTTTT
size: NA; D: TRBD1; length: 13; J: TRBJ1-1; V: TRBV6-1; CDR3: CASSQQGGTEAFF; DNA: TGTGCCAGCAGCCAACAGGGGGGCACTGAAGCTTTCTTT
size: few; D: NA; length: 13; J: TRBJ2-2; V: TRBV7-2; CDR3: CASNPGNTGELFF; DNA: TGTGCCAGCAACCCGGGGAACACCGGGGAGCTGTTTTTT
size: NA; D: NA; length: 15; J: TRBJ2-2; V: TRBV7-3; CDR3: CASSLGRENTGELFF; DNA: TGTGCCAGCAGCTTAGGGCGGGAGAACACCGGGGAGCTGTTTTTT
size: NA; D: TRBD2; length: 15; J: TRBJ2-7; V: TRBV9; CDR3: CASSVGGGRAYEQYF; DNA: TGTGCCAGCAGCGTAGGAGGCGGGAGGGCCTACGAGCAGTACTTC
size: NA; D: TRBD1; length: 14; J: TRBJ1-5; V: TRBV10-3; CDR3: CATRDRGPNQPQHF; DNA: TGTGCCACCAGAGACAGGGGCCCGAATCAGCCCCAGCATTTT
size: NA; D: NA; length: 15; J: TRBJ1-2; V: TRBV6-1; CDR3: CASSESNAGGRGYTF; DNA: TGTGCCAGCAGTGAAAGCAACGCCGGGGGGCGTGGCTACACCTTC
size: NA; D: NA; length: 13; J: TRBJ2-7; V: TRBV7-6; CDR3: CASSVNREYEQYF; DNA: TGTGCCAGCAGCGTAAACAGGGAATACGAGCAGTACTTC
size: NA; D: NA; length: 14; J: TRBJ2-7; V: TRBV5-5; CDR3: CASSLTGPLGEQYF; DNA: TGTGCCAGCAGCTTGACAGGGCCTTTAGGGGAGCAGTACTTC
size: once; D: TRBD2; length: 13; J: TRBJ2-7; V: TRBV27; CDR3: CASRASGSYEQYF; DNA: TGTGCCAGCAGAGCTAGCGGGAGTTACGAGCAGTACTTC
size: NA; D: NA; length: 15; J: TRBJ1-4; V: TRBV5-5; CDR3: CASSLRPGVNEKLFF; DNA: TGTGCCAGCAGCTTGCGACCCGGAGTCAATGAAAAACTGTTTTTT
size: once; D: TRBD2; length: 14; J: TRBJ2-7; V: TRBV27; CDR3: CASSLSAGEDEQYF; DNA: TGTGCCAGCAGTTTATCCGCGGGAGAGGACGAGCAGTACTTC
size: NA; D: TRBD2; length: 12; J: TRBJ2-3; V: TRBV4-2; CDR3: CASSQEGGTQYF; DNA: TGTGCCAGCAGCCAGGAGGGAGGGACGCAGTATTTT
size: NA; D: TRBD1; length: 15; J: TRBJ2-4; V: TRBV7-9; CDR3: CASSPDRGQKNIQYF; DNA: TGTGCCAGCAGCCCCGACAGGGGACAGAAAAACATTCAGTACTTC
size: NA; D: TRBD2; length: 17; J: TRBJ2-3; V: TRBV7-9; CDR3: CASRAAGGGPRTDTQYF; DNA: TGTGCCAGCCGGGCGGCGGGGGGAGGGCCGAGGACAGATACGCAGTATTTT
size: NA; D: TRBD2; length: 14; J: TRBJ2-3; V: TRBV5-1; CDR3: CASSAGDGSVTQYF; DNA: TGCGCCAGCAGCGCGGGGGACGGATCCGTTACGCAGTATTTT
size: NA; D: NA; length: 15; J: TRBJ2-1; V: TRBV29-1; CDR3: CSWGTGTRRGSEQFF; DNA: TGCAGCTGGGGGACCGGGACACGGCGAGGAAGTGAGCAGTTCTTC
size: NA; D: TRBD2; length: 15; J: TRBJ2-7; V: TRBV4-1; CDR3: CASSQAASGTYEQYF; DNA: TGCGCCAGCAGCCAAGCGGCTAGCGGGACCTACGAGCAGTACTTC
size: NA; D: NA; length: 16; J: TRBJ1-5; V: TRBV7-2; CDR3: CASSLGGARSNQPQHF; DNA: TGTGCCAGCAGCTTAGGTGGGGCGCGAAGCAATCAGCCCCAGCATTTT
size: NA; D: NA; length: 14; J: TRBJ2-7; V: TRBV28; CDR3: CASRDAGSPYEQYF; DNA: TGTGCCAGCAGGGATGCAGGGTCTCCCTACGAGCAGTACTTC
size: NA; D: NA; length: 14; J: TRBJ2-7; V: TRBV6-4; CDR3: CASSSGRDGYEQYF; DNA: TGTGCCAGCAGTTCGGGGCGGGATGGCTACGAGCAGTACTTC
size: NA; D: NA; length: 14; J: TRBJ2-7; V: TRBV14; CDR3: CASKRDTLTYEQYF; DNA: TGTGCCAGCAAGAGGGACACTCTAACCTACGAGCAGTACTTC
size: NA; D: TRBD1; length: 16; J: TRBJ1-6; V: TRBV9; CDR3: CASSRLGTGTNSPLHF; DNA: TGTGCCAGCAGCAGGCTGGGGACAGGAACTAATTCACCCCTCCACTTT
size: NA; D: TRBD2; length: 12; J: TRBJ2-5; V: TRBV29-1; CDR3: CSAGGNQETQYF; DNA: TGCAGCGCCGGGGGGAACCAAGAGACCCAGTACTTC
size: NA; D: NA; length: 18; J: TRBJ1-6; V: TRBV11-2; CDR3: CASSLVGGISSYNSPLHF; DNA: TGTGCCAGCAGCTTAGTGGGAGGTATTAGCTCCTATAATTCACCCCTCCACTTT
size: NA; D: TRBD2; length: 19; J: TRBJ2-1; V: TRBV19; CDR3: CASSTSGTSVLSSYNEQFF; DNA: TGTGCCAGTAGTACATCCGGGACTAGCGTTTTGAGCTCCTACAATGAGCAGTTCTTC
size: NA; D: TRBD1; length: 15; J: TRBJ1-2; V: TRBV19; CDR3: CASNDRGRGELGYTF; DNA: TGTGCCAGTAACGACAGGGGGCGTGGGGAACTTGGCTACACCTTC
size: NA; D: TRBD2; length: 15; J: TRBJ2-1; V: TRBV11-2; CDR3: CASSGTSGRYNEQFF; DNA: TGTGCCAGCAGCGGGACTAGCGGGAGGTATAATGAGCAGTTCTTC
size: NA; D: NA; length: 17; J: TRBJ2-5; V: TRBV7-8; CDR3: CASSSYSGTRYWETQYF; DNA: TGTGCCAGCAGCTCCTATAGCGGAACAAGGTACTGGGAGACCCAGTACTTC
size: NA; D: NA; length: 14; J: TRBJ2-1; V: TRBV28; CDR3: CASSFEPRRNEQFF; DNA: TGTGCCAGCAGTTTTGAACCTAGACGCAATGAGCAGTTCTTC
size: NA; D: NA; length: 14; J: TRBJ1-3; V: TRBV5-1; CDR3: CASSEGMAGNTIYF; DNA: TGCGCCAGCAGCGAGGGAATGGCTGGAAACACCATATATTTT
size: NA; D: NA; length: 15; J: TRBJ1-3; V: TRBV2; CDR3: CASSEEAGSTGTIYF; DNA: TGTGCCAGCAGTGAAGAGGCAGGGTCAACGGGCACCATATATTTT
size: NA; D: TRBD1; length: 15; J: TRBJ2-7; V: TRBV6-5; CDR3: CASSYVTGLESEQYF; DNA: TGTGCCAGCAGTTACGTGACAGGGTTAGAGTCCGAGCAGTACTTC
size: NA; D: NA; length: 15; J: TRBJ1-5; V: TRBV6-1; CDR3: CASRLTGHSNQPQHF; DNA: TGTGCCAGCAGATTGACAGGACATAGCAATCAGCCCCAGCATTTT
size: few; D: NA; length: 14; J: TRBJ1-1; V: TRBV6-1; CDR3: CASSEAGGDTEAFF; DNA: TGTGCCAGCAGTGAAGCGGGAGGTGACACTGAAGCTTTCTTT
size: NA; D: NA; length: 14; J: TRBJ2-7; V: TRBV27; CDR3: CASSFGGRRNEQYF; DNA: TGTGCCAGCAGTTTTGGAGGGAGAAGGAACGAGCAGTACTTC
size: NA; D: TRBD2; length: 18; J: TRBJ2-2; V: TRBV18; CDR3: CASSPRVVAGDITGELFF; DNA: TGTGCCAGCTCACCACGGGTGGTAGCGGGAGATATCACCGGGGAGCTGTTTTTT
size: NA; D: NA; length: 14; J: TRBJ1-2; V: TRBV5-1; CDR3: CASRLEQNQGGYTF; DNA: TGCGCCAGCAGATTGGAGCAGAACCAGGGGGGCTACACCTTC
size: NA; D: TRBD2; length: 15; J: TRBJ2-1; V: TRBV5-1; CDR3: CASSGTGTTYNEQFF; DNA: TGCGCCAGCAGCGGTACCGGGACTACCTACAATGAGCAGTTCTTC
size: NA; D: TRBD1; length: 16; J: TRBJ2-2; V: TRBV6-6; CDR3: CASIGQETKNTGELFF; DNA: TGTGCCAGCATTGGACAGGAGACAAAGAACACCGGGGAGCTGTTTTTT
size: NA; D: NA; length: 18; J: TRBJ2-2; V: TRBV5-1; CDR3: CASSLVRERLPNTGELFF; DNA: TGCGCCAGCAGCTTGGTTCGAGAGCGCCTACCTAACACCGGGGAGCTGTTTTTT
size: NA; D: TRBD2; length: 18; J: TRBJ2-5; V: TRBV2; CDR3: CASSPGGLAGGLEETQYF; DNA: TGTGCCAGCAGTCCTGGGGGACTAGCGGGAGGATTGGAAGAGACCCAGTACTTC
size: NA; D: NA; length: 14; J: TRBJ1-5; V: TRBV2; CDR3: CASSLAGRNQPQHF; DNA: TGTGCCAGCAGCCTGGCAGGGAGGAATCAGCCCCAGCATTTT
size: few; D: NA; length: 16; J: TRBJ2-1; V: TRBV14; CDR3: CASSQVGGSPNNEQFF; DNA: TGTGCCAGCAGCCAAGTTGGGGGGTCACCAAACAATGAGCAGTTCTTC
size: NA; D: TRBD1; length: 14; J: TRBJ1-1; V: TRBV5-1; CDR3: CASSVGQGDTEAFF; DNA: TGCGCCAGCAGCGTGGGACAGGGAGACACTGAAGCTTTCTTT
size: NA; D: TRBD1; length: 15; J: TRBJ1-2; V: TRBV18; CDR3: CASSLLDRANYGYTF; DNA: TGTGCCAGCTCACTCCTGGACAGGGCTAACTATGGCTACACCTTC
size: NA; D: NA; length: 16; J: TRBJ1-4; V: TRBV2; CDR3: CASSVRYSATNEKLFF; DNA: TGTGCCAGCAGTGTCCGGTACAGTGCAACTAATGAAAAACTGTTTTTT
size: NA; D: NA; length: 16; J: TRBJ2-5; V: TRBV21-1; CDR3: CASSKGGHPYPETQYF; DNA: TGTGCCAGCAGCAAAGGGGGACATCCTTACCCGGAGACCCAGTACTTC
size: NA; D: NA; length: 14; J: TRBJ2-3; V: TRBV30; CDR3: CAWSVLGSTDTQYF; DNA: TGTGCCTGGAGTGTATTGGGCAGCACAGATACGCAGTATTTT
size: NA; D: TRBD1; length: 16; J: TRBJ2-3; V: TRBV28; CDR3: CASSPRTGGGRDTQYF; DNA: TGTGCCAGCAGTCCCAGGACAGGGGGGGGAAGGGATACGCAGTATTTT
size: NA; D: NA; length: 14; J: TRBJ1-2; V: TRBV10-1; CDR3: CASSEVRDFYGYTF; DNA: TGCGCCAGCAGTGAGGTCAGGGACTTCTATGGCTACACCTTC
size: few; D: NA; length: 14; J: TRBJ2-7; V: TRBV6-1; CDR3: CASSEAGGWDEQYF; DNA: TGTGCCAGCAGTGAAGCTGGGGGGTGGGACGAGCAGTACTTC
size: NA; D: NA; length: 15; J: TRBJ2-1; V: TRBV5-1; CDR3: CASSLVAGGGNEQFF; DNA: TGCGCCAGCAGCTTGGTCGCAGGGGGAGGTAATGAGCAGTTCTTC
size: NA; D: NA; length: 15; J: TRBJ1-4; V: TRBV28; CDR3: CASAGNTGSNEKLFF; DNA: TGTGCCAGCGCCGGTAACACAGGAAGTAATGAAAAACTGTTTTTT